This entry lists 20 T cell receptor beta chains sequenced from one sample in a study of blood T cell repertoires in COVID-19. Assay used: immunoSEQ multiplex PCR; TCRdb lists only in-frame clones, some missing. The sample consists of 250,000 to 300,000 clones, about 89% of them appearing once. The sequenced sample was PBMCs or T cells enriched from blood (not recorded which). Source of these receptors: a man aged 35 to 55 who had recovered from COVID-19.

The V gene is TRBV5-6, the J gene TRBJ2-7; 9 nucleotides agree with TRBD1. Unmatched junction bases numbered 10, after V lost 5 bases and J lost 1 base. The CDR3 has 16 residues. Germline V gene lookup returns CDR1 SGHDT and CDR2 YYEEEE. The CDR3 region is CASSFVTGTGSYEQYF. For the CDR3, the DNA is TGTGCCAGCAGTTTTGTAACCGGGACAGGGTCCTACGAGCAGTACTTC. The entire variable domain, with the rest obtained from reference TRBV5-6 and TRBJ2-7, is as follows: DAGVTQSPTHLIKTRGQQVTLRCSPKSGHDTVSWYQQALGQGPQFIFQYYEEEERQRGNFPDRFSGHQFPNYSSELNVNALLLGDSALYLCASSFVTGTGSYEQYFGPGTRLTVT.

This clone was observed a single time. The same CDR3 can be traced to other DNA sequences in this sample. V and J are TRBV19 and TRBJ2-5; D might be TRBD1 (7 bases). The CDR3 covers 16 residues. Germline CDR1 LNHDA, CDR2 SQIVND (reference sequence). Between the trimmed V and J ends, which lost 3 bases and 1 base, there was a span of 15 bases. The CDR3 sequence is CASSIGGQGGQETQYF. In nucleotides, the CDR3 is TGTGCCAGTAGTATTGGTGGGCAGGGGGGCCAAGAGACCCAGTACTTC.

The CDR3 sequence is CSVAAGFSGHVTDTQYF. For the CDR3, the DNA is TGCAGCGTTGCCGCAGGGTTTAGCGGGCACGTTACAGATACGCAGTATTTT. The V gene is TRBV29-1, the J gene TRBJ2-3; 7 bases agree with TRBD2. V lost 4 bases to trimming and J lost 3 bases; unmatched junction nucleotides: 16. The CDR3 is made up of 17 amino acids. Germline assignment: CDR1 SQVTM and CDR2 ANQGSEA.

This clone has only one observation. The chain links TRBV2 to TRBJ2-1, with 9 bases fitting TRBD2. Germline CDR1 is SNHLY and CDR2 is FYNNEI. Trimming took 8 bases from V and 4 from J; bases not matched to a gene: 9. CDR3 length equals 15 residues. Written as DNA, the CDR3 is TGTGCCAGCTCTTTTGCGGGAGGGCCTTACAATGAGCAGTTCTTC. It encodes CASSFAGGPYNEQFF.

The J gene is TRBJ2-6, the V gene TRBV3-1 (or the pseudogene TRBV3-2); D might be TRBD1 (5 bases). Trimming cost V 3 bases and J 4 bases, with 10 bases left between them. CDR3 length: 15 residues. Germline values: CDR1 LGHDT, CDR2 YNNKEL (reference sequence). In nucleotides, the CDR3 is TGTGCCAGCAGCCACAGGGAATCCGGGGCCAACGTCCTGACTTTC. Its translation is CASSHRESGANVLTF.

The chain recombines TRBV3-1 (or the pseudogene TRBV3-2) with TRBJ1-5; no firm D call. Trimming removed 0 bases from V and 7 bases from J, with 7 bases in between. The CDR3 totals 13 residues. Germline values: CDR1 LGHDT, CDR2 YNNKEL (reference sequence). The CDR3 DNA follows: TGTGCCAGCAGCCAAGACCGGGTGCAGCCCCAGCATTTT. Translated, it gives CASSQDRVQPQHF.

This chain joins TRBV7-9 and TRBJ2-7; no clear D. V was shortened by 2 bases and J by 2 bases, with 4 bases between the two germline ends. Germline values: CDR1 SEHNR, CDR2 FQNEAQ (reference sequence). The CDR3 covers 12 residues. The CDR3, as DNA: TGTGCCAGCAGCTTACGGGCCTACGAGCAGTACTTC. The encoded protein is CASSLRAYEQYF.

V and J are TRBV3-1 (or the pseudogene TRBV3-2) and TRBJ1-5; D may be TRBD1 (6 bases). Germline CDR1 LGHDT, CDR2 YNNKEL (reference sequence). The CDR3 is made up of 16 amino acids. V dropped 2 bases and J dropped 7 bases, with 18 bases sitting between them. CDR3 sequence: CASSQTGGGGGQPQHF. The CDR3 DNA reads as TGTGCCAGCAGCCAAACGGGAGGGGGAGGAGGCCAGCCCCAGCATTTT.

The rearrangement joins TRBV4-3 to TRBJ2-3, with 9 nucleotides matching TRBD2. Trimming removed 1 base from V and 2 bases from J; junction bases left unmatched: 7. Germline V gives CDR1 LGHNA, CDR2 YSLEER. The CDR3 sequence is 17 residues long. The CDR3 is CASSQVTLAGTTDTQYF. The CDR3, as DNA: TGCGCCAGCAGCCAAGTCACTCTAGCGGGGACCACAGATACGCAGTATTTT.

The chain couples TRBV2 to TRBJ1-2; 7 bases line up with TRBD1. Germline V gene lookup returns CDR1 SNHLY and CDR2 FYNNEI. The CDR3 runs 15 residues. V shed 4 bases, J shed 0 bases, and the junction held 5 bases outside the gene matches. The CDR3 DNA reads TGTGCCAGCAGTGGACAGGGAGTATCTAACTATGGCTACACCTTC. Protein sequence: CASSGQGVSNYGYTF.

The gene calls are TRBV27 and TRBJ1-1; perhaps TRBD1 as D (6 bases). CDR3 length equals 14 residues. V was shortened by 4 bases and J by 4 bases, with 13 bases between the two germline ends. Germline CDR1 and CDR2: MNHEY and SMNVEV (reference sequence). CDR3: CASSSTGWGTEAFF. CDR3 DNA: TGTGCCAGCAGTTCAACAGGGTGGGGCACTGAAGCTTTCTTT.

The genes are TRBV11-2 and TRBJ2-7; 9 bases are a match to TRBD1. This CDR3 spans 15 amino acids. CDR1 SGHAT and CDR2 FQNNGV come from the germline V gene. V was clipped by 4 bases and J by 5 bases; unmatched bases: 9. CDR3 sequence reads: CASSSMTGGMDEQYF. DNA for the CDR3: TGTGCCAGCAGCTCTATGACAGGGGGAATGGACGAGCAGTACTTC.

The rearrangement joins TRBV27 to TRBJ1-5; no clear D. Between the trimmed V and J ends, which lost 6 bases and 0 bases, there was a span of 18 bases. The germline V gene has CDR1 MNHEY and CDR2 SMNVEV (reference sequence). The CDR3 is made up of 17 amino acids. In nucleotides, the CDR3 is TGTGCCAGCAGATCAGTTTCGGGTCCTTATAGCAATCAGCCCCAGCATTTT. Amino acid sequence: CASRSVSGPYSNQPQHF.

The rearrangement joins TRBV2 to TRBJ1-2, with TRBD1 as a possible D gene (6 bases). This CDR3 is built from 15 residues. V shed 3 bases and J shed 0 bases, with 11 bases lying between them. CDR1 is SNHLY, CDR2 FYNNEI, per germline. The CDR3 DNA is TGTGCCAGCAGTGACAGGGGAAACTCTAACTATGGCTACACCTTC. Its protein product is CASSDRGNSNYGYTF.

This chain joins TRBV29-1 and TRBJ2-1; no definite D call. Germline-derived CDR1 and CDR2 are SQVTM and ANQGSEA. The CDR3 totals 14 residues. The V end was cut by 7 bases, the J end by 5 bases, with 18 bases between. In DNA form, the CDR3 reads TGCAGCGCCCTTACACCACCGATAAACAATGAGCAGTTCTTC. Its protein is CSALTPPINNEQFF.

This clone was seen more than once but under ten times. The V call is TRBV11-2, the J call TRBJ2-1, with D possibly TRBD2 on 6 matching bases. V gave up 2 bases and J gave up 5 bases, with 19 bases separating them. This CDR3 contains 17 residues. CDR1 is SGHAT, CDR2 FQNNGV, per germline. The CDR3 loop is CASSLLRTGGTDNEQFF. The CDR3 nucleotides are TGTGCCAGCAGCTTACTTCGGACGGGCGGGACCGACAATGAGCAGTTCTTC. The full variable domain, with the rest looked up from reference TRBV11-2 and TRBJ2-1, is EAGVAQSPRYKIIEKRQSVAFWCNPISGHATLYWYQQILGQGPKLLIQFQNNGVVDDSQLPKDRFSAERLKGVDSTLKIQPAKLEDSAVYLCASSLLRTGGTDNEQFFGPGTRLTVL.

This chain connects TRBV19 to TRBJ2-3, with 11 bases fitting TRBD2. The germline V gene encodes CDR1 LNHDA and CDR2 SQIVND (reference sequence). The CDR3 loop spans 16 amino acids. Losses at the gene ends were 5 bases for V and 3 bases for J; bases not matched to a gene: 7. The CDR3 here is CASSSISGRGTDTQYF. DNA of the CDR3: TGTGCCAGTAGTTCGATTAGCGGGAGGGGGACAGATACGCAGTATTTT.

The chain recombines TRBV19 with TRBJ2-7; D not certain. Germline assignment: CDR1 LNHDA and CDR2 SQIVND (reference sequence). The CDR3 covers 15 residues. Trimming pared 5 bases from V and 1 base from J, leaving 15 bases between. The CDR3: CASSQQGTDSYEQYF. For the CDR3, the DNA is TGTGCCAGTAGTCAACAAGGAACAGATTCCTACGAGCAGTACTTC.

The chain has TRBV7-7 and TRBJ2-7; a possible D gene is TRBD2 (5 bases). The CDR3 loop spans 17 amino acids. Trimming pared 2 bases from V and 3 bases from J, leaving 20 bases between. The germline CDR1 and CDR2 sequences are SSHAT and FNYEAQ (reference sequence). The CDR3 loop is CASSLLGEGSWYYEQYF. In DNA form, the CDR3 reads TGTGCCAGCAGCTTATTGGGCGAGGGCAGCTGGTACTACGAGCAGTACTTC.

The J gene is TRBJ2-5, the V gene TRBV6-5, with D unclear. The V gene's germline CDR1 is MNHEY and CDR2 SVGAGI. The length of the CDR3 is 13 residues. Trimming shortened V by 6 bases and J by 0 bases, and 8 bases separated the two germline ends. CDR3 region: CASSRVYQETQYF. The CDR3 DNA sequence: TGTGCCAGCAGCCGGGTGTACCAAGAGACCCAGTACTTC.